This paragraph reports one TCR beta chain. The antigen remains undetermined. With 0 bases removed from V and 7 bases from J, the gap between germline ends came to 13 bases. Germline lookup yields CDR1 KGHSH and CDR2 LQKENI. The CDR3 runs 15 residues. The sample comes from a study of T cells in localized non-small cell lung cancer. Study results and caveats: A median roughly 57 of the top 100 tumor clones appeared in adjacent lung. Highest T cell clonality was seen in uninvolved adjacent lung, surpassing that measured in tumor. Sequencing, confined to only one tumor region, leaves heterogeneity possible. Prolonged overall survival went with higher T cell density in the blood.

The repertoire was sequenced with immunoSEQ multiplex PCR; TCRdb's copy has only in-frame clones and lacks some. Of roughly 25,000 clones in the sample, approximately 90% were seen once. V and J are TRBV18 and TRBJ1-5; weak D call: TRBD1 (6 bases). The TCR comes from a woman aged 35 to 70 with stage I lung adenocarcinoma. This sample comprised peripheral blood, obtained before any cancer treatment. In DNA form, the CDR3 reads TGTGCCAGCTCACCACCGGGCAGGGGAGGACAGCCCCAGCATTTT. Translation: CASSPPGRGGQPQHF.